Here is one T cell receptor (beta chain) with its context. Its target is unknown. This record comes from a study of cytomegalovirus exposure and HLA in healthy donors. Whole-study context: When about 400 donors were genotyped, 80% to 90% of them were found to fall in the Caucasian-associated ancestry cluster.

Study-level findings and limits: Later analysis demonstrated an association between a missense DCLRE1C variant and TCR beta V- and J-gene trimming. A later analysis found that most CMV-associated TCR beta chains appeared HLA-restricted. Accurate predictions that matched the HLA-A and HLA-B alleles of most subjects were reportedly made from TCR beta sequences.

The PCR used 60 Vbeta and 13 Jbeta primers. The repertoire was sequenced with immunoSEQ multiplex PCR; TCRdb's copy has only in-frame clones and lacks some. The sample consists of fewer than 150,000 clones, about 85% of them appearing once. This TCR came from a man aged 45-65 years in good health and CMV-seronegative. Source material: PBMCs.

The CDR3 nucleotides read TGTGCTAGTGGTTTTACCACAGGGTTCTATGGCTACACCTTC. Translation gives CASGFTTGFYGYTF. The rearrangement joins TRBV12-5 to TRBJ1-2, with a weak D call TRBD1 (6 bases). The CDR3 totals 14 residues. Germline V gives CDR1 LGHNT, CDR2 FRNRAP. V was cut by 3 bases and J by 4 bases, with 12 bases left in between.